These T cell receptor beta chains were read from a single sample in a study of T-cell memory formation after mild COVID-19. MiXCR, run by TCRdb on the 5' RACE reads, gives a single entry per CDR3 protein. The sample holds about half a million distinct CDR3 sequences; around a sixth are singletons and the top ten take 9% to 15%. The sequenced sample consisted of PBMCs or a T cell subset sorted from them (not recorded which). Source of these receptors: an adult woman who had mild COVID-19 (a few samples of this study predate the infection). Cell type and time point are not known. Each CDR3 is given with its conserved first and last residue. The D gene is left open where the match is weak. Some rows have no size entry. The others give once, few or many, or a class for an expanded clone.

>TRBD2|TRBJ2-1|TRBV7-3|few
TGTGCCAGCGGGGTGGGAGGGAACAATGAGCAGTTCTTC
CASGVGGNNEQFF
>TRBD1|TRBJ1-2|TRBV7-9|few
TGTGCCAGCAGCGGACCCAGGACCGCCGGGACAGGGGGCCCTAATGGCTACACCTTC
CASSGPRTAGTGGPNGYTF
>TRBD1|TRBJ2-3|TRBV7-2|many
TGTGCCAGCAGCTCCGGGACAGGGATTAGCACAGATACGCAGTATTTT
CASSSGTGISTDTQYF
>-|TRBJ1-6|TRBV7-8|-
TGTGCCAGCAGCATCCTCCAGGCGAGAGTAACAAATTCACCCCTCCACTTT
CASSILQARVTNSPLHF
>-|TRBJ2-7|TRBV7-2|many
TGTGCCAGCAGCTTAGGTCTCGGATCCTCCTACGAGCAGTACTTC
CASSLGLGSSYEQYF
>TRBD1|TRBJ1-2|TRBV12-3/TRBV12-4|few
TGTGCCAGCAGCTCCTACGACAGGGTCCGTAATGGCTACACCTTC
CASSSYDRVRNGYTF
>-|TRBJ1-1|TRBV9|-
TGTGCCAGCAGCGTAGACCAGGGAAGCACTGAAGCTTTCTTT
CASSVDQGSTEAFF
>-|TRBJ1-2|TRBV15|few
TGTGCCACCAGCAGTGGGACGGGGAACTATGGCTACACCTTC
CATSSGTGNYGYTF
>-|TRBJ2-1|TRBV9|-
TGTGCCAGCAGCGTACGTGGCGAATATACCTACAATGAGCAGTTCTTC
CASSVRGEYTYNEQFF
>TRBD1|TRBJ1-3|TRBV2|once
TGTGCCAGCAGGGGTTCCCGACAGGGCCTTGGAAACACCATATATTTT
CASRGSRQGLGNTIYF
>-|TRBJ2-7|TRBV6-2/TRBV6-3|-
TGTGCCTCGGGGGGCCAATCCTACGAGCAGTACTTC
CASGGQSYEQYF
>TRBD2|TRBJ2-3|TRBV18|many
TGTGCCAGCTCGCCGTCAGTCCTCGCGGGAGGCTCCACAGATACGCAGTATTTT
CASSPSVLAGGSTDTQYF
>-|TRBJ2-6|TRBV6-5|many
TGTGCCAGCAGGGTCCACTCTGGGGCCAACGTCCTGACTTTC
CASRVHSGANVLTF
>-|TRBJ2-3|TRBV12-3/TRBV12-4|-
TGTGCCAGCAGTCTCCACGAGGTGCGACAGCTTAGCACAGATACGCAGTATTTT
CASSLHEVRQLSTDTQYF
>-|TRBJ1-2|TRBV19|-
TGTGCCAGTAGTAAGATCGGGACACACGTTTATGGCTACACCTTC
CASSKIGTHVYGYTF
>-|TRBJ2-3|TRBV6-2/TRBV6-3|few
TGTGCCAGCAGTTATCTCCTTCCGACCCACATCGCGTCCGATGATACGCAGTATTTT
CASSYLLPTHIASDDTQYF
>-|TRBJ2-7|TRBV3-1|-
TGTGCCAGCAGCCAAGGGCATTTAAACGAGCAGTACTTC
CASSQGHLNEQYF
>TRBD1|TRBJ2-1|TRBV4-1|few
TGCGCCAGCAGCAACCGGGACAGTTACAATGAGCAGTTCTTC
CASSNRDSYNEQFF
>TRBD1|TRBJ1-1|TRBV6-5|-
TGTGCCAGCAGACTAACAGGGGCGATGAACACTGAAGCTTTCTTT
CASRLTGAMNTEAFF
>TRBD2|TRBJ2-1|TRBV7-3|many
TGTGCCAGCAGCCCAGGGACTAGCGCTTACAATGAGCAGTTCTTC
CASSPGTSAYNEQFF
>-|TRBJ2-5|TRBV7-2|few
TGTGCCAGCACCCCACGAACGGGGGGCTCGGAGACCCAGTACTTC
CASTPRTGGSETQYF
>-|TRBJ2-6|TRBV24-1|few
TGTGCCACCAGTGATTTGCAGGCAGGTGCCTCTGGGGCCAACGTCCTGACTTTC
CATSDLQAGASGANVLTF
>-|TRBJ2-2|TRBV4-3|-
TGCGCCAGCAGCCCTCTCGGAAACACCGGGGAGCTGTTTTTT
CASSPLGNTGELFF
>-|TRBJ2-3|TRBV7-3|-
TGTGCCAGCAGCTTGGACTACCCGAGCACAGATACGCAGTATTTT
CASSLDYPSTDTQYF
>-|TRBJ1-1|TRBV18|few
TGTGCCAGCTCACCAAAGAGGGCGAACACTGAAGCTTTCTTT
CASSPKRANTEAFF
>-|TRBJ1-4|TRBV20-1|few
TGCAGTGCTATGAAGGGGGGCCCTAGAGTTTTT
CSAMKGGPRVF
>-|TRBJ1-2|TRBV5-1|few
TGCGCCAGCAGAACTGCTGAGATGAACTATGGCTACACCTTC
CASRTAEMNYGYTF
>TRBD2|TRBJ2-1|TRBV11-3|few
TGTGCCAGCAGCCCGGGACTAGCGGTTGGGGAGCAGTTCTTC
CASSPGLAVGEQFF
>-|TRBJ2-7|TRBV6-6|-
TGTGCCAGCAGTTCCTATCCCCACGAGCAGTACTTC
CASSSYPHEQYF
>TRBD1|TRBJ2-5|TRBV24-1|-
TGTGCCACCAGTGATTGGGGACAGGGTCGGCAGACCCAGTACTTC
CATSDWGQGRQTQYF
>TRBD1|TRBJ2-3|TRBV6-1|few
TGTGCCAGCAGAGACAGGGACCCTAGCACAGATACGCAGTATTTT
CASRDRDPSTDTQYF
>TRBD2|TRBJ2-1|TRBV4-3|-
TGCGCCAGCAGCCAAGAGACTAGCGGGACTGTCTGGGTCAGTGAGCAGTTCTTC
CASSQETSGTVWVSEQFF
>TRBD1|TRBJ2-1|TRBV4-3|few
TGCGCCAGCAGCCCGCGACAGGGACCCCTCGGAGCCGCCTACAATGAGCAGTTCTTC
CASSPRQGPLGAAYNEQFF
>TRBD2|TRBJ2-7|TRBV25-1|many
TGTGCCAGCAGTTATGAGGACAGGAGAACTAGCGGGGTCTCCTACGAGCAGTACTTC
CASSYEDRRTSGVSYEQYF
>-|TRBJ1-1|TRBV6-6|few
TGTGCCAGCACGACCTTTTTGGGGGTTGACACTGAAGCTTTCTTT
CASTTFLGVDTEAFF
>-|TRBJ1-2|TRBV5-1|-
TGCGCCAGCAGCTTGGAGGGAGTGAACTATGGCTACACCTTC
CASSLEGVNYGYTF
>-|TRBJ2-1|TRBV6-1|-
TGTGCCAGCCTTATGGGGGAGCCCCCTGGGGATGAGCAGTTCTTC
CASLMGEPPGDEQFF
>TRBD1|TRBJ1-3|TRBV5-1|-
TGCGCCAGCAGTCTGGGACAGCCTGGAAACACCATATATTTT
CASSLGQPGNTIYF
>-|TRBJ1-5|TRBV19|-
TGTGCCAGTAGTATATTAGTCGGAAGGGAGGGTCAGCCCCAGCATTTT
CASSILVGREGQPQHF
>TRBD2|TRBJ2-3|TRBV27|few
TGTGCCAGCAGTTTGGGGACTAGCGGGGTAACTAGCACAGATACGCAGTATTTT
CASSLGTSGVTSTDTQYF
>TRBD2|TRBJ2-1|TRBV3-1|-
TGTGCCAGCAGCCAACGGACTAGCGGGGGGTACAATGAGCAGTTCTTC
CASSQRTSGGYNEQFF